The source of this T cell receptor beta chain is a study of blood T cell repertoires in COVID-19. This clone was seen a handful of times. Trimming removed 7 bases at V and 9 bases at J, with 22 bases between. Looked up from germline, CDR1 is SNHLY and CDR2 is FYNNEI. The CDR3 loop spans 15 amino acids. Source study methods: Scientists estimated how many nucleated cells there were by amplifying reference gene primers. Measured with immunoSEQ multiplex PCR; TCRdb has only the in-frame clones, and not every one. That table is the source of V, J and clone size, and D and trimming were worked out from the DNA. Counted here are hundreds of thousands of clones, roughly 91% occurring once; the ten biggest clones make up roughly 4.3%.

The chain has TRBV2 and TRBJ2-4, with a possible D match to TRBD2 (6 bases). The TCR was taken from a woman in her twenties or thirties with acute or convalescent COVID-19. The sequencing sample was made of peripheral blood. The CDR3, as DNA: TGTGCCAGCAAATCCGCCTGGGGGTCGGGACTCATTCAGTACTTC. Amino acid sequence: CASKSAWGSGLIQYF.